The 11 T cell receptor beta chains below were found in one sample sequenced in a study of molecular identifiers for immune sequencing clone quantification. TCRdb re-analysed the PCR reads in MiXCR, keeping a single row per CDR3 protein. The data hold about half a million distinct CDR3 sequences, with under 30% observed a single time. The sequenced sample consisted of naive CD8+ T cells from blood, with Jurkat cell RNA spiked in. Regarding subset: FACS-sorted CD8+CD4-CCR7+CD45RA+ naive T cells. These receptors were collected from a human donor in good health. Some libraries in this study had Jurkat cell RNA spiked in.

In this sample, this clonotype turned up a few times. The CDR3 sequence: CASSLDLGAPYQETQYF. The CDR3 bases are TGTGCCAGCAGCTTGGATCTCGGGGCCCCCTACCAAGAGACCCAGTACTTC. This chain joins TRBV5-6 and TRBJ2-5, with D possibly being TRBD1 or TRBD2 (5 bases each). The CDR3 runs 17 residues. Germline loops: CDR1 SGHDT, CDR2 YYEEEE. Trimming removed 0 bases from V and 0 bases from J, with 15 bases in between.

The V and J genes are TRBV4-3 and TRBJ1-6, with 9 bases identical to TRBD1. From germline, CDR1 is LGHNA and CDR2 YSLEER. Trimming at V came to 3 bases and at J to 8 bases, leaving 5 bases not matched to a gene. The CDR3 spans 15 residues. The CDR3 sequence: CASSQLGQGDSPLHF. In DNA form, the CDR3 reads TGCGCCAGCAGCCAGCTGGGACAGGGTGATTCACCCCTCCACTTT.

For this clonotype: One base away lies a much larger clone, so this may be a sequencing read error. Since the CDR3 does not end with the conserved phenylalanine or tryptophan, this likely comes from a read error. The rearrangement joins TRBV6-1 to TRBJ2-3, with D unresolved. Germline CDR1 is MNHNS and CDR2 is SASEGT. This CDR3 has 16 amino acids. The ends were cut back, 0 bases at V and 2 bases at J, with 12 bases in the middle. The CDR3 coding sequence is TGTGCCAGCAGTGAAGCGGGGAACCATTTCACAGATACGCAGTATTTG. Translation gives CASSEAGNHFTDTQYL.

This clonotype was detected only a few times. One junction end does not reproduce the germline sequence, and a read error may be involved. As DNA, the CDR3 is TGTGCCAGCAGTTACGGCGGCACAGGTACGCAGTATTTT. This translates into CASSYGGTGTQYF. V is TRBV6-5 and J is TRBJ2-3; D possibly corresponds to TRBD1 (5 bases). Germline CDR1 reads MNHEY; CDR2 reads SVGAGI. The CDR3 consists of 13 residues.

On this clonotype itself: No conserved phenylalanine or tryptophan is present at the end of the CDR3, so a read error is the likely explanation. In DNA, the CDR3 is TGTGCCAGCAGCCAAGCAGGGGGCACTGAAGCTTTCTCT. It specifies CASSQAGGTEAFS. This chain uses TRBV14 with TRBJ1-1, with 7 bases aligning to TRBD1. The germline V gene has CDR1 SGHDN and CDR2 FVKESK. With V trimmed by 1 base and J by 4 bases, 0 bases remained unmatched. The CDR3 sequence is 13 residues long.

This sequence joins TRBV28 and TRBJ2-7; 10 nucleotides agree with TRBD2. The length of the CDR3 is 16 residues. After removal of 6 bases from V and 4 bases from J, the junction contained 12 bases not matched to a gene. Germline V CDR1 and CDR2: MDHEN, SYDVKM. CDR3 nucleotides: TGTGCCAGCAGCCAAGGAGGACTAGCGGAGTTATACGAGCAGTACTTC. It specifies CASSQGGLAELYEQYF.

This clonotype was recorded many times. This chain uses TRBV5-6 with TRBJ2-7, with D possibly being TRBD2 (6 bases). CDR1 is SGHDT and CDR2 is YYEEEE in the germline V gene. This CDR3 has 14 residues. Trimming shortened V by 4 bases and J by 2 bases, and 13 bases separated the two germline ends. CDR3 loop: CASSPVGGTYEQYF. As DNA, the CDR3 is TGTGCCAGCAGCCCGGTCGGGGGAACCTACGAGCAGTACTTC.

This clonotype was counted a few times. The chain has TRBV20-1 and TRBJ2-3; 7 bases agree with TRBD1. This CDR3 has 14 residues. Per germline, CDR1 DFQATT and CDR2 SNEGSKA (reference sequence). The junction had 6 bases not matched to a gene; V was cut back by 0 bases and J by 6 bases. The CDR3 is CSARDGETGDTQYF. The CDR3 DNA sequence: TGCAGTGCTAGAGATGGAGAGACAGGGGATACGCAGTATTTT.

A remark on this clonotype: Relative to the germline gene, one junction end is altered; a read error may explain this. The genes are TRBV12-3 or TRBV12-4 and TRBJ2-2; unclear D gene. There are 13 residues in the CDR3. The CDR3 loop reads CACSWPVRGRLFF. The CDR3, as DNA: TGTGCCTGCAGTTGGCCAGTACGAGGACGGCTGTTTTTT.

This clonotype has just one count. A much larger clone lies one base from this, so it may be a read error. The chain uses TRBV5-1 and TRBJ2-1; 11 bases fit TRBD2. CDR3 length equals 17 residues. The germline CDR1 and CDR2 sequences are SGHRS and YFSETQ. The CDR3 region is CASSLGAGTSGYSEQFF. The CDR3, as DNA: TGCGCCAGCAGCTTGGGAGCCGGGACTAGCGGTTACAGTGAGCAGTTCTTC.

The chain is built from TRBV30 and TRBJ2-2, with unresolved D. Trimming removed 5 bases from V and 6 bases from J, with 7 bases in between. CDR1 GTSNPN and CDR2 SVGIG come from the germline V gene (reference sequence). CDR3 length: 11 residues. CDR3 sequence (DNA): TGTGCCTGGGAGTCCGCCGGGGAGCTGTTTTTT. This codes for CAWESAGELFF. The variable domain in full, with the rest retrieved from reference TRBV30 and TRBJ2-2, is SQTIHQWPATLVQPVGSPLSLECTVEGTSNPNLYWYRQAAGRGLQLLFYSVGIGQISSEVPQNLSASRPQDRQFILSSKKLLLSDSGFYLCAWESAGELFFGEGSRLTVL.